Listed here is a single TCR beta chain. From germline, CDR1 is SGHDT and CDR2 YYEEEE. V was shortened by 1 base and J by 2 bases, with 12 bases between the two germline ends. The CDR3 is 15 residues long. The data were taken from a study of OX40 agonist ivuxolimab in advanced cancers. Study at large: Averaging roughly 60 years in age, with a range of roughly 20 to 79, the cohort was 82.7% male.

Method: immunoSEQ multiplex PCR; TCRdb's copy keeps in-frame clones and lacks some. The table lists about 72,000 clones, roughly nine tenths of them singletons. The clonotype originates from an adult with an advanced solid tumor such as melanoma, head and neck, liver or kidney cancer. The rearrangement joins TRBV5-6 to TRBJ2-5; the D gene is possibly TRBD2 (7 bases). The sample here was CD4+ or CD8+ T cells sorted from blood, taken in a trial of the OX40 agonist ivuxolimab. CDR3 residues: CASSLLGGEQETQYF. CDR3 in DNA: TGTGCCAGCAGCTTGCTAGGGGGGGAACAAGAGACCCAGTACTTC.